This entry concerns a single T cell receptor beta chain. This sample was included in a study of CD8+ T cells in alopecia areata. Extracted from the samples, RNA was reverse transcribed into cDNA to serve as the sequencing template. Repertoires were generated with immunoSEQ multiplex PCR, while TCRdb's copy carries only in-frame clones and drops some. Among more than 200,000 clones, approximately 61% were seen once, and the ten largest hold 1.2%. Separation by sorting yielded CD4+ and CD8+ T cells from PBMCs. In germline, CDR1 is MNHEY, CDR2 SVGAGI. The CDR3 extends over 16 amino acids. Trimming cost V 4 bases and J 4 bases, with 19 bases left between them.

This sequence joins TRBV6-5 and TRBJ1-1; D unresolved. The sample was CD4+ T cells sorted from blood, taken at week 0. The source of this sequence is a human donor with alopecia areata. CDR3 nucleotide sequence: TGTGCCAGCAGTTTATTTCCGTTAGTTAGGGCCACTGAAGCTTTCTTT. Translated, it gives CASSLFPLVRATEAFF.